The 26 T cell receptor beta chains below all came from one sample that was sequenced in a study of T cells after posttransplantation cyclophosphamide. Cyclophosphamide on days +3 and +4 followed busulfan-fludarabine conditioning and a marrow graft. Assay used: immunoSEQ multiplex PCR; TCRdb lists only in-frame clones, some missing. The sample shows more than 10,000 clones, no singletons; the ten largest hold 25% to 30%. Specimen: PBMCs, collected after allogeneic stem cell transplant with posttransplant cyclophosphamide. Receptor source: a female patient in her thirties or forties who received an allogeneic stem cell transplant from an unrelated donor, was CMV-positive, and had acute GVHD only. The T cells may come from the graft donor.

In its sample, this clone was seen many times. CDR3 in DNA: TGTGCCAGCAGTGAATGGGAGGGGACCCCCTCCTACGAGCAGTACGTC. It translates to CASSEWEGTPSYEQYV. The rearrangement joins TRBV6-1 to TRBJ2-7; 7 bases line up with TRBD2. Losses at the gene ends were 2 bases for V and 0 bases for J; bases not matched to a gene: 7. CDR3 length equals 16 residues. The V gene's germline CDR1 is MNHNS and CDR2 SASEGT.

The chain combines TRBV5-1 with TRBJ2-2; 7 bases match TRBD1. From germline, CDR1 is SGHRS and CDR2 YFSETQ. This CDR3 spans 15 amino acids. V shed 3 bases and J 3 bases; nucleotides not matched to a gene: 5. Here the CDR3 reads CASSSTGAYTGELFF. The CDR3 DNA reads TGCGCCAGCAGCTCTACAGGGGCCTACACCGGGGAGCTGTTTTTT.

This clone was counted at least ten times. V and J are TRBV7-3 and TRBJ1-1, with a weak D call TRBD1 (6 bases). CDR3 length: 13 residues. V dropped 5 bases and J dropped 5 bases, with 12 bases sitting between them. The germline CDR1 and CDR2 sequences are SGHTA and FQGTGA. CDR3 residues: CASSTRGDTEAFF. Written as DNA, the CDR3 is TGTGCCAGCAGCACCAGGGGAGATACTGAAGCTTTCTTT.

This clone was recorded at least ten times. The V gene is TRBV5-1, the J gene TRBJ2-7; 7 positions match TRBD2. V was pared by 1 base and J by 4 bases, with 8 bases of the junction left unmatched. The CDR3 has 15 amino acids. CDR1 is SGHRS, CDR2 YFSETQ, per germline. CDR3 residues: CASSLYTGRLYEQYF. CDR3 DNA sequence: TGCGCCAGCAGCTTGTATACCGGGAGGCTTTACGAGCAGTACTTC.

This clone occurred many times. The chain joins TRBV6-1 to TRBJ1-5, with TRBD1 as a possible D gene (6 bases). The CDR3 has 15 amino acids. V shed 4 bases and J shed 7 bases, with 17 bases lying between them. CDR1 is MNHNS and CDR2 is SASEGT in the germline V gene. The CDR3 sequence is CASSVLRGFGQPQHF. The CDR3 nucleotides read TGTGCCAGCAGTGTTCTAAGGGGGTTTGGGCAGCCCCAGCATTTT.

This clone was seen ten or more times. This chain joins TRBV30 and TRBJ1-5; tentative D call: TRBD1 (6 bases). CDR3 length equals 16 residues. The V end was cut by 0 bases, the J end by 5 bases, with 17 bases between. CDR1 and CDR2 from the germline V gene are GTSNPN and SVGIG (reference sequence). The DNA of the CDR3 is TGTGCCTGGAGTGTACGAGGCAGGGGTTTGGATCAGCCCCAGCATTTT. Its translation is CAWSVRGRGLDQPQHF.

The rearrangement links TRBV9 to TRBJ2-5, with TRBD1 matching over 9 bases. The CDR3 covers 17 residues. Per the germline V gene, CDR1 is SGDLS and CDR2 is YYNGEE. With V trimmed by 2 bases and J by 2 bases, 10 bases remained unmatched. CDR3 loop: CASSVGTGLGGQETQYF. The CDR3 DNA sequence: TGTGCCAGCAGCGTCGGGACAGGGCTCGGGGGTCAAGAGACCCAGTACTTC.

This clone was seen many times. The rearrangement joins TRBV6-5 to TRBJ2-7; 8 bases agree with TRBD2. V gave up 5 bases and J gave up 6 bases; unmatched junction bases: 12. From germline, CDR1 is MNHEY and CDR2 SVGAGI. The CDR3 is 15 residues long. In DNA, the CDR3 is TGTGCCAGCAGTCAGTCTCGGGAGGGGGGTCGCGAGCAGTACTTC. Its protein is CASSQSREGGREQYF.

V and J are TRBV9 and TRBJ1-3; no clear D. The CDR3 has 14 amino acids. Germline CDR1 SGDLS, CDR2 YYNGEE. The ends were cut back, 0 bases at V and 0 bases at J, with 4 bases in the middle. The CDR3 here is CASSVELSGNTIYF. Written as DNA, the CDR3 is TGTGCCAGCAGCGTAGAGCTCTCTGGAAACACCATATATTTT.

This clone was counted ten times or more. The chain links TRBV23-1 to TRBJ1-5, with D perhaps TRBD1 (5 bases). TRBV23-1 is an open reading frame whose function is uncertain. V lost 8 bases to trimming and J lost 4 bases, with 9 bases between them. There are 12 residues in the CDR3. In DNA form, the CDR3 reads TGCGCCAGCGCGCAGGGAAATCAGCCCCAGCATTTT. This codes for CASAQGNQPQHF.

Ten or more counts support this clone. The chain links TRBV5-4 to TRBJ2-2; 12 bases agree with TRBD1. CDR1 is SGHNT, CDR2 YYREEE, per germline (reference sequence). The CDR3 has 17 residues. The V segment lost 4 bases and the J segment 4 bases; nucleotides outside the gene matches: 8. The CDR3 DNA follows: TGTGCCAGCAGCAAGGGACAGGGGGCGCTCGGCACCGGGGAGCTGTTTTTT. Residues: CASSKGQGALGTGELFF.

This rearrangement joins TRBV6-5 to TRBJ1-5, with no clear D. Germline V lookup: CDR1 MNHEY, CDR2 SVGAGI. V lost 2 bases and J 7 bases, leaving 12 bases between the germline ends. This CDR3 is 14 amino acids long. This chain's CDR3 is CASSYGLGGQPQHF. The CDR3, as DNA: TGTGCCAGCAGTTACGGCCTTGGTGGCCAGCCCCAGCATTTT.

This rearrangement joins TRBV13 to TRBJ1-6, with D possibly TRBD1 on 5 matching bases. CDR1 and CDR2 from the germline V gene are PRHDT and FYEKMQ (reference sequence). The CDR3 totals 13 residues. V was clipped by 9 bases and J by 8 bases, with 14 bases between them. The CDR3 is CASSLTDYSPLHF. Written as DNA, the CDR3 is TGTGCCAGTTCACTGACAGATTATTCACCCCTCCACTTT.

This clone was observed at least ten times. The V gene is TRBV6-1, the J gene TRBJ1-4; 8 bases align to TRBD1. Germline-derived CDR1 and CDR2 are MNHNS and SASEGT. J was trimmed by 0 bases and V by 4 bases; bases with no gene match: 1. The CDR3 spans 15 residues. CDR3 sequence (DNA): TGTGCCAGCAGTGTGACAGGGGCAACTAATGAAAAACTGTTTTTT. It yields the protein CASSVTGATNEKLFF.

CDR3 sequence reads: CASSWTSGSSYEQYF. For the CDR3, the DNA is TGTGCCAGCAGCTGGACTAGCGGAAGCTCCTACGAGCAGTACTTC. The V gene is TRBV7-2, the J gene TRBJ2-7; 10 bases align to TRBD2. CDR3 size: 15 residues. The V gene's germline CDR1 is SGHTA and CDR2 FQGNSA. V dropped 4 bases and J dropped 0; count of bases not matched to a gene: 3.

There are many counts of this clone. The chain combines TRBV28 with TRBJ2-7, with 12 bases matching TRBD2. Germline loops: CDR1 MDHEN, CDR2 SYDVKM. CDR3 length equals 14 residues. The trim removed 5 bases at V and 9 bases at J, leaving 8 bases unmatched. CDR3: CASSQTSGRFGQYF. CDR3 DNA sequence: TGTGCCAGCAGTCAGACTAGCGGGAGATTCGGGCAGTACTTC.

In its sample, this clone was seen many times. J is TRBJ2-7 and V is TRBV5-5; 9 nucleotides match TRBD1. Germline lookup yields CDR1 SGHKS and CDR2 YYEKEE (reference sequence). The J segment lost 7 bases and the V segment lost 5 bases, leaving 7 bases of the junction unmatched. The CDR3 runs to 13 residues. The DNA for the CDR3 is TGTGCCAGCAGTCTACAGGGGGCGTTTGAGCAGTACGTC. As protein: CASSLQGAFEQYV.

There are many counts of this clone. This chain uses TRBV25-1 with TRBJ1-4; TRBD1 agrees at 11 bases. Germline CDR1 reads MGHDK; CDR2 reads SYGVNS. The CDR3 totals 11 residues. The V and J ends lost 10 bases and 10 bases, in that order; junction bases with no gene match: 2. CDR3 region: CATGTGGKLFF. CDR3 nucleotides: TGTGCCACAGGGACAGGGGGAAAACTGTTTTTT.

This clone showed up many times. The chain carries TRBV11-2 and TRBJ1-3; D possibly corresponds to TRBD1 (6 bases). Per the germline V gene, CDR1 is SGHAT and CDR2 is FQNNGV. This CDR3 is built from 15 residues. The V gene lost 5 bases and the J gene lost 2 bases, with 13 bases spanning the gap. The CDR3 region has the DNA TGTGCCAGCAGCGTAAACAGGGTCCCTGGAAACACCATATATTTT. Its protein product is CASSVNRVPGNTIYF. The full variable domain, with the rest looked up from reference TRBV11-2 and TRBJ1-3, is EAGVAQSPRYKIIEKRQSVAFWCNPISGHATLYWYQQILGQGPKLLIQFQNNGVVDDSQLPKDRFSAERLKGVDSTLKIQPAKLEDSAVYLCASSVNRVPGNTIYFGEGSWLTVV.

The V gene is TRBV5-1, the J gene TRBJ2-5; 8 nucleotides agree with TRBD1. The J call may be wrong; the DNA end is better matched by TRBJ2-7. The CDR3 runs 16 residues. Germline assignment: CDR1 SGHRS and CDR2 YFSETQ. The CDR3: CASSLALGTGSYEQYF. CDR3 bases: TGCGCCAGCAGCTTGGCCCTCGGGACAGGCTCCTACGAGCAGTACTTC.

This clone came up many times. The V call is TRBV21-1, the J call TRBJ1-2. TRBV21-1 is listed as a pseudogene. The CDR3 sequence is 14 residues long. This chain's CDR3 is CASSKLRTVFGYTF. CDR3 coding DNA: TGTGCCAGCAGCAAACTACGGACTGTGTTCGGCTACACCTTC.

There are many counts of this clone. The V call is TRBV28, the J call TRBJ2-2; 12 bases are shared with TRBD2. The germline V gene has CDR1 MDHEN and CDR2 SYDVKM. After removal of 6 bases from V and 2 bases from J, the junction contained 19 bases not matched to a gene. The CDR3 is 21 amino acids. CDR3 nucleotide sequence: TGTGCCAGCAGCTGGCCCGGACTAGCGGGACCCCAATCCCTTAACACCGGGGAGCTGTTTTTT. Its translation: CASSWPGLAGPQSLNTGELFF.

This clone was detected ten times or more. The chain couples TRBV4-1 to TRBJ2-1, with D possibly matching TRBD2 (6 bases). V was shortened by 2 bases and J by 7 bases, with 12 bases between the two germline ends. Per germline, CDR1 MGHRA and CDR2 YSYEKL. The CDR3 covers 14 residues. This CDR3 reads CASSQSWAGNEQFF. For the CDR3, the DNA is TGCGCCAGCAGCCAAAGCTGGGCGGGGAATGAGCAGTTCTTC.

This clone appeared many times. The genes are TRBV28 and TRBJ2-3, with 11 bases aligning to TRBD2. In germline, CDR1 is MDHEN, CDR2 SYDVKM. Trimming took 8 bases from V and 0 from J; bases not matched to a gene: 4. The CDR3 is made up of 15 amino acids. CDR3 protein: CASGGLADSTDTQYF. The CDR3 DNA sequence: TGTGCCAGCGGGGGACTAGCGGACAGCACAGATACGCAGTATTTT.

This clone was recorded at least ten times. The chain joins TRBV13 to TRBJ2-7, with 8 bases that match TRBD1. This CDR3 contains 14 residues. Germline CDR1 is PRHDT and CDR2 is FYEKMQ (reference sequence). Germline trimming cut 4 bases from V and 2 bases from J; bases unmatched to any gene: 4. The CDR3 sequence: CASSYGTGTYEQYF. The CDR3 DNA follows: TGTGCCAGCAGCTACGGGACAGGCACCTACGAGCAGTACTTC.

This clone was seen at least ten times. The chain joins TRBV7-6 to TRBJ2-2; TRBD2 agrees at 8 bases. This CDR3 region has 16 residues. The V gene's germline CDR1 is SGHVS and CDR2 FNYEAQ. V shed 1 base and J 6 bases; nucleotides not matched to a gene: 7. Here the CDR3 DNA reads TGTGCCAGCAGCTTAGGAGGAGCGGGAGTACCCGGGGAGCTGTTTTTT. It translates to CASSLGGAGVPGELFF.